The source of this TCR beta chain is a study of T cell responses to AZD1222 COVID-19 vaccine. Profiling relied on immunoSEQ multiplex PCR, and the TCRdb table lists in-frame clones only, not all of them. The table records about 150,000 clones, 80% to 90% of them present only once. To note about this clone: Its matching antigen is unknown.

Trimming took off 0 bases at V and 1 base at J, with 13 bases between the two ends. This CDR3 is 16 amino acids long. The germline gives CDR1 SGHRS, CDR2 YFSETQ. Study-wide findings and caveats: Of spike-specific TCRs, nearly half reportedly target regions left unmutated in variants.

Material: peripheral blood, obtained on day 0 of AZD1222 vaccination. The receptor comes from an adult in good health. The rearrangement joins TRBV5-1 to TRBJ2-5, with D possibly being TRBD2 (5 bases). The CDR3 protein is CASSLGGSGIQETQYF. CDR3 DNA: TGCGCCAGCAGCTTGGGTGGGTCGGGGATCCAAGAGACCCAGTACTTC.